This section outlines one T cell receptor (beta chain) sequence together with its context. CD45RO-negative CD8 cells positively selected for CCR7 made up the naive population, which excluded terminally differentiated effector memory CD45RA+ cells. These data belong to a study of shared clonotypes between healthy human individuals. The data were produced by immunoSEQ multiplex PCR, yet TCRdb's version contains in-frame clones alone and is incomplete. The data show millions of clones, less than 95% seen once. The CDR3 runs to 16 residues. Germline lookup yields CDR1 LNHNV and CDR2 YYDKDF (reference sequence). The junction had 4 bases not matched to a gene; V was cut back by 3 bases and J by 0 bases.

The sequencing input was naive CD8+ T cells sorted from blood. This sequence joins TRBV15 and TRBJ2-3; 9 nucleotides line up with TRBD2. The receptor's source is a man between 18 and 35 years old in good health. As DNA, the CDR3 is TGTGCCACCAGCAGGCGGGGGGGCCCAAGCACAGATACGCAGTATTTT. Protein: CATSRRGGPSTDTQYF.